This is a list of T cell receptor beta chains from one sample in a study of PD-1 blockade in mismatch repair-deficient tumors. These TCRs are of unknown antigen specificity. Method: immunoSEQ multiplex PCR; TCRdb's copy keeps in-frame clones and lacks some. The sample holds roughly 10,000 clones; 85% to 95% are singletons and the top ten take about 8.8%. Specimen: cells cultured in vitro, collected from a patient treated with pembrolizumab. The receptor set was obtained from an adult with mismatch repair-deficient cancer. The conserved cysteine and the conserved F or W are not part of the CDR3 here.

j_call v_call cdr3_aa
TRBJ2-5 TRBV6-1 ASSEWEREGVETQY
TRBJ1-2 TRBV18 ASSPLQGEPSGYT
TRBJ1-1 TRBV5-6 ASSALGQGAHTEAF
TRBJ2-2 TRBV6-5 ASSYLNTGELF
TRBJ2-7 TRBV11-2 ASSLGRLPYEQY
TRBJ1-3 TRBV2 ASSGGVNSGNTIY
TRBJ1-6 TRBV5-1 ASSLGDPYNSPLH
TRBJ2-2 TRBV9 ASSAQSGRVAGELF
TRBJ2-1 TRBV2 ASSSGLGEYDEQF
TRBJ2-3 TRBV5-1 ASLRGGSTDTQY
TRBJ1-2 TRBV28 ASSLRQGLWKNGYT
TRBJ1-2 TRBV27 ASSLSGALVRNYGYT
TRBJ1-4 TRBV28 ASTSGGINEKLF
TRBJ2-1 TRBV5-1 ASGGGLAGYNEQF
TRBJ1-6 TRBV28 ASSPLDRSNSPLH
TRBJ1-1 TRBV28 ASSLCRSCNTEAF
TRBJ1-2 TRBV6-6 ASSYGQGYT
TRBJ1-2 TRBV7-9 ASSLREGREYINYGYT
TRBJ2-7 TRBV9 ASSVGAGTGLIEQY
TRBJ2-7 TRBV2 ASRRDGNSYEQY
TRBJ2-3 TRBV27 ASSLLAGGWDTQY
TRBJ2-3 TRBV6-6 ASSQQGISTDTQY
TRBJ1-5 TRBV7-9 ASSSDGNQPQH
TRBJ1-1 TRBV5-6 ASSLEPNTEAF
TRBJ2-5 TRBV19 ASRGGRAGSETQY
TRBJ2-3 TRBV4-1 ASSQDRGTDTQY
TRBJ1-2 TRBV19 ASSPAGRDYGYT
TRBJ2-5 TRBV27 ASSRRGPQETQY
TRBJ1-2 TRBV28 ASSFSGTGGVGHGYT
TRBJ2-1 TRBV4-1 ASSQDIRNEQF
TRBJ1-3 TRBV16 ASSQSTLTGNGNTIY
TRBJ2-1 TRBV4-2 ASTPSSGQDHNEQF
TRBJ2-2 TRBV7-9 ASRLLDPGELF
TRBJ1-6 TRBV5-1 ASSLVRLPGSPLH
TRBJ1-2 TRBV6-1 ASREPGTGIGGYT
TRBJ2-1 TRBV5-4 ASSSLLGTEQF
TRBJ1-2 TRBV7-9 ASSLGGSYGYT
TRBJ1-6 TRBV28 ASFGQVRSPLH
TRBJ1-5 TRBV7-9 ASSLAEGPQPQH
TRBJ2-2 TRBV7-6 ASSLGGNTGELF
TRBJ2-2 TRBV5-1 ASSLALADTSTGELF
TRBJ1-2 TRBV19 ASSSPDTANYGYT
TRBJ1-2 TRBV7-9 ASSYSADGYT
TRBJ1-1 TRBV11-1 ASSPGALYTEAF
TRBJ2-3 TRBV27 ASSPLSHTDTQY
TRBJ2-7 TRBV28 ASSQTGTYEQY
TRBJ1-1 TRBV4-1 ASSQDWEDTEAF
TRBJ1-2 TRBV2 ASRQGSDGYT
TRBJ1-2 TRBV5-6 ASSRRGAGYGYT
TRBJ2-1 TRBV27 ASSLLGQESYNEQF